What follows is one TCR beta chain and its context. This CDR3 has 19 residues. V gave up 0 bases and J gave up 1 base; unmatched junction bases: 11. Germline V gene data show CDR1 as SGHAT and CDR2 as FQNNGV. These data are taken from a study of blood T cell repertoires in COVID-19. Study details: Acute and convalescent COVID-19 samples came from the United States, Italy and Spain. In each case, the material was cDNA or gDNA derived from T cells, B-cell-depleted T cells, or PBMCs.

In the original workflow: Estimation of nucleated cell counts was performed using reference gene primer amplification. Profiling relied on immunoSEQ multiplex PCR, and the TCRdb table lists in-frame clones only, not all of them. The V and J calls and clone size were taken over from that table, and D and trimming were inferred from the DNA. The table shows hundreds of thousands of clones, with over 70% occurring only once. Sequencing was carried out using peripheral blood. The chain couples TRBV11-2 to TRBJ2-1, with 8 bases identical to TRBD1. The receptor was derived from a man at least 80 years old with acute or convalescent COVID-19. CDR3 sequence reads: CASSLEGGTGALSYNEQFF. CDR3 DNA sequence: TGTGCCAGCAGCTTAGAAGGAGGGACAGGTGCCTTGTCCTACAATGAGCAGTTCTTC.